The next 20 T cell receptor beta chains were all read from a single sample in a study of blood T cell repertoires in COVID-19. Profiling relied on immunoSEQ multiplex PCR, and the TCRdb table lists in-frame clones only, not all of them. The sample records some 190,000 clones, approximately 83% being singletons. The sample consisted of peripheral blood. The receptor set was obtained from a man aged 55 to 70 with acute or convalescent COVID-19.

The chain is built from TRBV14 and TRBJ1-2; 7 positions agree with TRBD1. This CDR3 is built from 12 residues. Unmatched junction bases numbered 4, after V lost 3 bases and J lost 9 bases. The V gene's germline CDR1 is SGHDN and CDR2 FVKESK. The CDR3 reads CASSQRTGRYTF. The CDR3 nucleotides read TGTGCCAGCAGCCAGAGGACAGGCCGCTACACCTTC.

The gene calls are TRBV27 and TRBJ1-1; D remains ambiguous. CDR1 is MNHEY, CDR2 SMNVEV, per germline (reference sequence). Trimming shortened V by 1 base and J by 4 bases, and 13 bases separated the two germline ends. There are 15 residues in the CDR3. CDR3 region: CASSLFSGVGTEAFF. CDR3 DNA: TGTGCCAGCAGTTTATTTTCCGGGGTGGGCACTGAAGCTTTCTTT.

The rearrangement joins TRBV7-2 to TRBJ2-5; 12 bases match TRBD2. After removal of 5 bases from V and 7 bases from J, the junction contained 11 bases not matched to a gene. Germline CDR1 is SGHTA and CDR2 is FQGNSA. The CDR3 has 16 amino acids. The CDR3 DNA is TGTGCCAGCAGCCCCGCCCTAGCGGGAGGGGGCGCGACCCAGTACTTC. Translation: CASSPALAGGGATQYF.

The J gene is TRBJ1-1, the V gene TRBV10-3; 7 positions agree with TRBD1. CDR3 size: 15 residues. Germline values: CDR1 ENHRY, CDR2 SYGVKD. The V and J ends lost 6 bases and 0 bases, in that order; junction bases with no gene match: 7. This chain's CDR3 is CAIRTEGQLNTEAFF. CDR3 DNA sequence: TGTGCCATCAGGACCGAGGGACAGCTGAACACTGAAGCTTTCTTT.

The V gene is TRBV7-2, the J gene TRBJ1-1; 7 bases fit TRBD1. Germline lookup yields CDR1 SGHTA and CDR2 FQGNSA. The V and J ends lost 1 base and 8 bases, in that order; junction bases with no gene match: 10. The CDR3 is 15 residues long. CDR3 residues: CASSLGGTAGLEAFF. CDR3 sequence (DNA): TGTGCCAGCAGCTTAGGAGGGACAGCAGGTTTAGAAGCTTTCTTT.

This chain links TRBV6-1 with TRBJ1-2, with D possibly being TRBD1 (5 bases). Trimming took 1 base from V and 1 from J, leaving 13 bases between them. The V gene's germline CDR1 is MNHNS and CDR2 SASEGT. There are 16 residues in the CDR3. The CDR3 loop is CASSEEAWDYNYGYTF. The CDR3 DNA is TGTGCCAGCAGTGAAGAGGCGTGGGACTATAACTATGGCTACACCTTC.

The V call is TRBV6-5, the J call TRBJ2-3, with TRBD2 identical over 7 bases. CDR1 and CDR2 (germline): MNHEY, SVGAGI. The V segment lost 3 bases and the J segment 10 bases; nucleotides outside the gene matches: 16. This CDR3 is 16 amino acids long. CDR3 in amino acids: CASSYQSGNGVRAQYF. The CDR3 nucleotides are TGTGCCAGCAGTTATCAAAGCGGGAATGGAGTTCGGGCGCAGTATTTT.

Written as DNA, the CDR3 is TGTGCCAGCACCTCACTAGCGGCGGCTGAGCAGTTCTTC. Translated, it gives CASTSLAAAEQFF. V usage is TRBV6-6 and J usage is TRBJ2-1, with 8 bases that match TRBD2. The CDR3 loop spans 13 amino acids. CDR1 MNHNY and CDR2 SVGAGI come from the germline V gene (reference sequence). V shed 7 bases, J shed 9 bases, and the junction held 8 bases outside the gene matches.

The chain links TRBV25-1 to TRBJ2-3; tentative D call: TRBD2 (6 bases). Deletions cut 5 bases from V and 6 bases from J, with 18 bases between. The length of the CDR3 is 15 residues. Germline CDR1 reads MGHDK; CDR2 reads SYGVNS. CDR3 DNA: TGTGCCAGCAGTACCCTGGGACTTTTTCCTGATACGCAGTATTTT. Translating it yields CASSTLGLFPDTQYF.

The rearrangement links TRBV7-8 to TRBJ1-4; no clear D gene. Germline CDR1 is SGHVS and CDR2 is FQNEAQ. This CDR3 contains 14 residues. V lost 5 bases to trimming and J lost 12 bases, with 19 bases between them. CDR3 region: CASSLFLTKAELFF. CDR3 bases: TGTGCCAGCAGCCTTTTCCTTACTAAGGCCGAACTGTTTTTT.

This chain uses TRBV30 with TRBJ2-7; perhaps TRBD1 as D (6 bases). The germline gives CDR1 GTSNPN, CDR2 SVGIG (reference sequence). V dropped 2 bases and J dropped 3 bases, with 14 bases sitting between them. This CDR3 is built from 14 residues. The DNA of the CDR3 is TGTGCCTGGAGTTTACAGGGTTTTGTCTACGAGCAGTACTTC. This translates into CAWSLQGFVYEQYF.

The chain recombines TRBV10-3 with TRBJ2-5; tentative D call: TRBD1 (7 bases). The V gene's germline CDR1 is ENHRY and CDR2 SYGVKD. The CDR3 extends over 15 amino acids. The V and J ends lost 6 bases and 5 bases respectively, with 19 bases between them. CDR3 in DNA: TGTGCCATCAGGGAGGGAGGAGGGGGCGACGAGACCCAGTACTTC. Translation: CAIREGGGGDETQYF.

CDR3: CASSPWTGEASPLHF. The CDR3 bases are TGTGCCAGCAGCCCATGGACAGGGGAGGCTTCACCCCTCCACTTT. The chain combines TRBV5-4 with TRBJ1-6, with 9 bases matching TRBD1. The germline CDR1 and CDR2 sequences are SGHNT and YYREEE (reference sequence). The CDR3 runs 15 residues. V lost 4 bases and J lost 9; bases outside the gene matches: 8. Filled out from reference TRBV5-4 and TRBJ1-6, the complete variable domain reads ETGVTQSPTHLIKTRGQQVTLRCSSQSGHNTVSWYQQALGQGPQFIFQYYREEENGRGNFPPRFSGLQFPNYSSELNVNALELDDSALYLCASSPWTGEASPLHFGNGTRLTVT.

The chain carries TRBV19 and TRBJ2-2; D is unclear. Germline CDR1 and CDR2: LNHDA and SQIVND (reference sequence). This CDR3 region has 14 residues. Between the trimmed V and J ends, which lost 0 bases and 4 bases, there was a span of 6 bases. Here the CDR3 DNA reads TGTGCCAGTAGTATAGATCTAGGCACCGGGGAGCTGTTTTTT. Protein sequence: CASSIDLGTGELFF.

This sequence joins TRBV19 and TRBJ1-6, with D hard to call. The V and J ends lost 3 bases and 6 bases respectively, with 18 bases between them. CDR3 length: 17 amino acids. The germline CDR1 and CDR2 sequences are LNHDA and SQIVND (reference sequence). This chain's CDR3 is CASSILPGIQINSPLHF. CDR3 DNA sequence: TGTGCCAGTAGTATCCTGCCCGGGATTCAAATTAATTCACCCCTCCACTTT.

The gene calls are TRBV11-3 and TRBJ2-1, with 10 positions matching TRBD1. V lost 5 bases and J lost 2; bases outside the gene matches: 9. The CDR3 contains 17 residues. CDR1 is SGHNT and CDR2 is YENEEA in the germline V gene. The CDR3, as DNA: TGTGCCAGCAGCCGGTCCCGGGACAGGGGTCCCTACAATGAGCAGTTCTTC. Translated, it gives CASSRSRDRGPYNEQFF.

The chain carries TRBV7-2 and TRBJ2-7, with a possible D match to TRBD2 (5 bases). Germline loops: CDR1 SGHTA, CDR2 FQGNSA. With 0 bases removed from V and 5 bases from J, the gap between germline ends came to 8 bases. The CDR3 contains 13 residues. CDR3 bases: TGTGCCAGCAGCTTAGCGCGAGGGAACGAGCAGTACTTC. Protein sequence: CASSLARGNEQYF. Variable domain in full (rest from reference TRBV7-2 and TRBJ2-7): GAGVSQSPSNKVTEKGKDVELRCDPISGHTALYWYRQSLGQGLEFLIYFQGNSAPDKSGLPSDRFSAERTGGSVSTLTIQRTQQEDSAVYLCASSLARGNEQYFGPGTRLTVT.

This clone has only a few counts. The J gene is TRBJ2-3, the V gene TRBV5-1, with 12 bases fitting TRBD2. This CDR3 has 14 residues. Unmatched junction bases numbered 2, after V lost 4 bases and J lost 5 bases. The germline CDR1 and CDR2 sequences are SGHRS and YFSETQ. The CDR3 region is CASSEGLAGDTQYF. The CDR3, as DNA: TGCGCCAGCAGCGAGGGACTAGCGGGAGATACGCAGTATTTT.

The chain has TRBV24-1 and TRBJ2-1, with 9 bases aligning to TRBD2. J gave up 0 bases and V 9 bases, and 5 bases lay outside the gene matches. Germline V CDR1 and CDR2: KGHDR, SFDVKD. This CDR3 comprises 15 residues. CDR3 nucleotide sequence: TGTGCCACCTCGAGTAGCGGGAGCTCCTACAATGAGCAGTTCTTC. Protein: CATSSSGSSYNEQFF.

The chain is built from TRBV7-3 and TRBJ1-1; D is unresolved. Germline assignment: CDR1 SGHTA and CDR2 FQGTGA. V lost 0 bases, J lost 1 base, and 12 bases lay in between. The CDR3 extends over 16 amino acids. The CDR3 region is CASSLTPRGGNTEAFF. DNA for the CDR3: TGTGCCAGCAGCTTAACACCGCGGGGAGGGAACACTGAAGCTTTCTTT. The variable domain in full, completed from reference TRBV7-3 and TRBJ1-1, reads GAGVSQTPSNKVTEKGKYVELRCDPISGHTALYWYRQSLGQGPEFLIYFQGTGAADDSGLPNDRFFAVRPEGSVSTLKIQRTERGDSAVYLCASSLTPRGGNTEAFFGQGTRLTVV.